A selection of T cell receptor beta chains follows, all from one sample in a study of beta chain features in type 1 diabetes. Assay used: immunoSEQ multiplex PCR; TCRdb lists only in-frame clones, some missing. The data hold a few hundred thousand clones, with around 13% observed a single time. Sequencing was performed on naive CD4+ T cells from blood. The receptors shown here come from a woman younger than 35 with type 1 diabetes. CDR3s include the opening cysteine and the closing phenylalanine or tryptophan. D genes are given only for firm matches. Rows may omit the clone size; those that give it use once, few, many or a size class.

d_gene: TRBD1
v_gene: TRBV19
abundance: .
j_gene: TRBJ2-7
len: 15
CDR3nt: TGTGCCAGTAGTATTTGGGGGACAGGGGAGTACGAGCAGTACTTC
CDR3aa: CASSIWGTGEYEQYF

d_gene: .
v_gene: TRBV28
abundance: .
j_gene: TRBJ2-1
len: 12
CDR3nt: TGTGCCAGCAGTTTAGGGCCCAATGAGCAGTTCTTC
CDR3aa: CASSLGPNEQFF

d_gene: .
v_gene: TRBV18
abundance: once
j_gene: TRBJ1-4
len: 14
CDR3nt: TGTGCCAGCTCACCCGACAGGTCAGGTGAAAAACTGTTTTTT
CDR3aa: CASSPDRSGEKLFF

d_gene: .
v_gene: TRBV14
abundance: .
j_gene: TRBJ1-1
len: 16
CDR3nt: TGTGCCAGCAGCCGGGTGGTCTGGGGCGTAGAGACTGAAGCTTTCTTT
CDR3aa: CASSRVVWGVETEAFF

d_gene: TRBD2
v_gene: TRBV4-1
abundance: once
j_gene: TRBJ2-3
len: 12
CDR3nt: TGCGCCAGCAGCCGGGATGGGGGACTACCGTATTTT
CDR3aa: CASSRDGGLPYF

d_gene: .
v_gene: TRBV7-2
abundance: .
j_gene: TRBJ2-7
len: 14
CDR3nt: TGTGCCAGCAGCTTAGTAGGGGCGTCCTACGAGCAGTACTTC
CDR3aa: CASSLVGASYEQYF

d_gene: .
v_gene: TRBV11-3
abundance: .
j_gene: TRBJ2-1
len: 11
CDR3nt: TGTGCCAGCAGCTTGTACCAGGAGCAGTTCTTC
CDR3aa: CASSLYQEQFF

d_gene: TRBD1
v_gene: TRBV4-2
abundance: .
j_gene: TRBJ2-2
len: 15
CDR3nt: TGTGCCAGCAGCCAAGACGACAGGGGAGACGGGGAGCTGTTTTTT
CDR3aa: CASSQDDRGDGELFF

d_gene: .
v_gene: TRBV5-1
abundance: .
j_gene: TRBJ2-7
len: 15
CDR3nt: TGCGCCAGCAGCCGGACCGGGACTGGGACCTACGAGCAGTACTTC
CDR3aa: CASSRTGTGTYEQYF

d_gene: .
v_gene: TRBV30
abundance: .
j_gene: TRBJ1-2
len: 13
CDR3nt: TGTGCCTGGAGGGATCTGGGGCTTGGTGGCTACACCTTC
CDR3aa: CAWRDLGLGGYTF

d_gene: .
v_gene: TRBV10-3
abundance: few
j_gene: TRBJ2-5
len: 14
CDR3nt: TGTGCCATCAGTCCTCTCGAGGACCAAGAGACCCAGTACTTC
CDR3aa: CAISPLEDQETQYF

d_gene: .
v_gene: TRBV9
abundance: .
j_gene: TRBJ1-1
len: 14
CDR3nt: TGTGCCAGCAGCGTAGGCAGGCTGAACACTGAAGCTTTCTTT
CDR3aa: CASSVGRLNTEAFF

d_gene: TRBD1
v_gene: TRBV5-1
abundance: .
j_gene: TRBJ2-5
len: 13
CDR3nt: TGCGCCAGTTGGCCGACAGGGCGAGAGACCCAGTACTTC
CDR3aa: CASWPTGRETQYF

d_gene: TRBD1
v_gene: TRBV28
abundance: .
j_gene: TRBJ1-2
len: 18
CDR3nt: TGTGCCAGCAGTTTCGGAGGGACAGGGGTCCAACCTAACTATGGCTACACCTTC
CDR3aa: CASSFGGTGVQPNYGYTF

d_gene: TRBD2
v_gene: TRBV7-9
abundance: .
j_gene: TRBJ2-3
len: 18
CDR3nt: TGTGCCAGCAGCCAACTAGCGGGGTCTTTCAAAAACACAGATACGCAGTATTTT
CDR3aa: CASSQLAGSFKNTDTQYF

d_gene: .
v_gene: TRBV5-6
abundance: .
j_gene: TRBJ1-2
len: 14
CDR3nt: TGTGCCAGCAGCTTTGACAGGTCGCCCTATGGCTACACCTTC
CDR3aa: CASSFDRSPYGYTF

d_gene: .
v_gene: TRBV18
abundance: few
j_gene: TRBJ1-2
len: 13
CDR3nt: TGTGCCAGCTCACCCCGCGGTAACTATGGCTACACCTTC
CDR3aa: CASSPRGNYGYTF

d_gene: .
v_gene: TRBV7-9
abundance: .
j_gene: TRBJ1-2
len: 14
CDR3nt: TGTGCCAGCAGCTTAGCGGAGGGGCACTATGGCTACACCTTC
CDR3aa: CASSLAEGHYGYTF

d_gene: .
v_gene: TRBV15
abundance: .
j_gene: TRBJ2-2
len: 16
CDR3nt: TGTGCCACCAGCAGAGCCGGGACACCGAACACCGGGGAGCTGTTTTTT
CDR3aa: CATSRAGTPNTGELFF

d_gene: .
v_gene: TRBV7-2
abundance: .
j_gene: TRBJ2-7
len: 15
CDR3nt: TGTGCCAGCAGCTCTTCGGCAGGGTCAGGCTACGAGCAGTACTTC
CDR3aa: CASSSSAGSGYEQYF

d_gene: TRBD1
v_gene: TRBV29-1
abundance: .
j_gene: TRBJ2-1
len: 12
CDR3nt: TGCAGCGTCGCACAGGGGGCCAATGAGCAGTTCTTC
CDR3aa: CSVAQGANEQFF

d_gene: .
v_gene: TRBV7-2
abundance: few
j_gene: TRBJ2-1
len: 14
CDR3nt: TGTGCCAGCAAAGGGGGAGCGGGATTCGGTGAGCAGTTCTTC
CDR3aa: CASKGGAGFGEQFF

d_gene: .
v_gene: TRBV20-1
abundance: .
j_gene: TRBJ2-1
len: 11
CDR3nt: TGCAGTGCCCCCCTAGTAAATGAGCAGTTCTTC
CDR3aa: CSAPLVNEQFF

d_gene: .
v_gene: TRBV5-1
abundance: .
j_gene: TRBJ1-1
len: 18
CDR3nt: TGCGCCAGCAGCCCCAAATCATCAATGACGGGAGCTAACACTGAAGCTTTCTTT
CDR3aa: CASSPKSSMTGANTEAFF

d_gene: .
v_gene: TRBV29-1
abundance: few
j_gene: TRBJ1-2
len: 15
CDR3nt: TGCAGCGTTGAAAAGACGGGTACCTTGGTCGATGGCTACACCTTC
CDR3aa: CSVEKTGTLVDGYTF

d_gene: TRBD1
v_gene: TRBV7-8
abundance: few
j_gene: TRBJ1-1
len: 13
CDR3nt: TGTGCCAGCATTGGACAGGGGTTCTCTGAAGCTTTCTTT
CDR3aa: CASIGQGFSEAFF

d_gene: .
v_gene: TRBV11-2
abundance: few
j_gene: TRBJ2-2
len: 13
CDR3nt: TGTGCCAGCGCAACCGAAGGGGGCGGGGAGCTGTTTTTT
CDR3aa: CASATEGGGELFF

d_gene: TRBD1
v_gene: TRBV28
abundance: .
j_gene: TRBJ2-3
len: 14
CDR3nt: TGTGCCAGCAGTAGGGACAGGGGCTTGAATACGCAGTATTTT
CDR3aa: CASSRDRGLNTQYF

d_gene: .
v_gene: TRBV7-9
abundance: few
j_gene: TRBJ1-1
len: 14
CDR3nt: TGTGCCAGCAGCTTACAGGGGATGAACACTGAAGCTTTCTTT
CDR3aa: CASSLQGMNTEAFF

d_gene: .
v_gene: TRBV10-3
abundance: .
j_gene: TRBJ2-2
len: 15
CDR3nt: TGTGCCATCAGGGAGGCTGGCCGGAACACCGGGGAGCTGTTTTTT
CDR3aa: CAIREAGRNTGELFF

d_gene: .
v_gene: TRBV7-9
abundance: .
j_gene: TRBJ1-4
len: 15
CDR3nt: TGTGCCAGCAGCCCCAACAGGGCTTTGGGTGAAAAACTGTTTTTT
CDR3aa: CASSPNRALGEKLFF

d_gene: .
v_gene: TRBV9
abundance: few
j_gene: TRBJ2-1
len: 15
CDR3nt: TGTGCCAGCAGCTCCGAAGTGCTAGCCTACAATGAGCAGTTCTTC
CDR3aa: CASSSEVLAYNEQFF

d_gene: .
v_gene: TRBV7-6
abundance: few
j_gene: TRBJ2-7
len: 15
CDR3nt: TGTGCCAGCAGCTTAGGCCCTAGCGCTACCTACGAGCAGTACTTC
CDR3aa: CASSLGPSATYEQYF

d_gene: TRBD2
v_gene: TRBV30
abundance: few
j_gene: TRBJ2-2
len: 14
CDR3nt: TGTGCCTGGAGGCTAGCGGGAGGAACCGGGGAGCTGTTTTTT
CDR3aa: CAWRLAGGTGELFF

d_gene: .
v_gene: TRBV28
abundance: few
j_gene: TRBJ2-7
len: 14
CDR3nt: TGTGCCAGCAAGGGGGACGGGAATTTCTACGAGCAGTACTTC
CDR3aa: CASKGDGNFYEQYF

d_gene: TRBD1
v_gene: TRBV7-8
abundance: .
j_gene: TRBJ1-2
len: 14
CDR3nt: TGTGCCAGCAGCGCGCGACAGGGGGCCTATGGCTACACCTTC
CDR3aa: CASSARQGAYGYTF

d_gene: .
v_gene: TRBV28
abundance: .
j_gene: TRBJ1-2
len: 18
CDR3nt: TGTGCCAGCAGTTTATGGCGGGCCCCGAGGAGTGGGAGCTATGGCTACACCTTC
CDR3aa: CASSLWRAPRSGSYGYTF

d_gene: .
v_gene: TRBV5-1
abundance: few
j_gene: TRBJ2-2
len: 16
CDR3nt: TGCGCCAGCAATGGACGGTCTAGCCTGAACACCGGGGAGCTGTTTTTT
CDR3aa: CASNGRSSLNTGELFF

d_gene: .
v_gene: TRBV7-9
abundance: .
j_gene: TRBJ1-2
len: 12
CDR3nt: TGTGCCAGCAGCTTCTCAGACTATGGCTACACCTTC
CDR3aa: CASSFSDYGYTF

d_gene: .
v_gene: TRBV4-2
abundance: .
j_gene: TRBJ1-2
len: 16
CDR3nt: TGTGCCAGCAGCCAAGAAGGGGAGGGGTCCGGCGGTGGCTACACCTTC
CDR3aa: CASSQEGEGSGGGYTF

d_gene: .
v_gene: TRBV28
abundance: few
j_gene: TRBJ2-1
len: 13
CDR3nt: TGTGCCAGCACGACTACTAGCCCCAATGAGCAGTTCTTC
CDR3aa: CASTTTSPNEQFF

d_gene: TRBD1
v_gene: TRBV7-3
abundance: .
j_gene: TRBJ1-1
len: 13
CDR3nt: TGTGCCAGCAGGCAGACAGGGAGGACTGAAGCTTTCTTT
CDR3aa: CASRQTGRTEAFF

d_gene: .
v_gene: TRBV9
abundance: .
j_gene: TRBJ2-1
len: 14
CDR3nt: TGTGCCAGCACCACAGGAGACCCTTACAATGAGCAGTTCTTC
CDR3aa: CASTTGDPYNEQFF

d_gene: .
v_gene: TRBV16
abundance: .
j_gene: TRBJ1-5
len: 16
CDR3nt: TGTGCCAGCAGCTCTCCCAATGGCAGGGGCAATCAGCCCCAGCATTTT
CDR3aa: CASSSPNGRGNQPQHF

d_gene: .
v_gene: TRBV19
abundance: .
j_gene: TRBJ2-7
len: 15
CDR3nt: TGTGCCAGTAGTGCTGCTGGTCGGAGCTCCTACGAGCAGTACTTC
CDR3aa: CASSAAGRSSYEQYF

d_gene: .
v_gene: TRBV7-2
abundance: .
j_gene: TRBJ2-7
len: 13
CDR3nt: TGTGCCAGCAGCATCCAGAGGGCAAGCGAGCAGTACTTC
CDR3aa: CASSIQRASEQYF

d_gene: .
v_gene: TRBV18
abundance: few
j_gene: TRBJ1-5
len: 18
CDR3nt: TGTGCCAGCTCACCGGGCGTAATAGTCGATCGCGCACATCAGCCCCAGCATTTT
CDR3aa: CASSPGVIVDRAHQPQHF

d_gene: .
v_gene: TRBV5-1
abundance: few
j_gene: TRBJ2-4
len: 17
CDR3nt: TGCGCCAGCAGCTCCGGCGGGGGCCGGTCGGCCAAAAACATTCAGTACTTC
CDR3aa: CASSSGGGRSAKNIQYF

d_gene: TRBD1
v_gene: TRBV6-5
abundance: few
j_gene: TRBJ1-2
len: 16
CDR3nt: TGTGCCAGCAGTTACGACGGGACAGGGTCTAACTATGGCTACACCTTC
CDR3aa: CASSYDGTGSNYGYTF